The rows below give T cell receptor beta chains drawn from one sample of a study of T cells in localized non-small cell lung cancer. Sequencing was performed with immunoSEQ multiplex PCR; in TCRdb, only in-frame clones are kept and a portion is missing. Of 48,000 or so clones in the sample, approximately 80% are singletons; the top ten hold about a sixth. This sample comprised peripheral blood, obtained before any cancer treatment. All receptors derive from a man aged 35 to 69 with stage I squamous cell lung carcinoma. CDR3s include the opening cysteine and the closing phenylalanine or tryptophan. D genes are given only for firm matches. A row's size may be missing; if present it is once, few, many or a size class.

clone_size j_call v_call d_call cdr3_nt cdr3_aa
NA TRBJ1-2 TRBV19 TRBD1 TGTGCCAGTAGTATTAGTCGAGACAGGGGGCGGCCCTACACCTTC CASSISRDRGRPYTF
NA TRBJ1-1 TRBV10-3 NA TGTGCCATCAGTGAAGACCCCAGGGCGCAAAACACTGAAGCTTTCTTT CAISEDPRAQNTEAFF
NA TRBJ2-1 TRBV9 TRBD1 TGTGCCAGCAGTCAACAGGGGTTAGGTGAGCAGTTCTTC CASSQQGLGEQFF
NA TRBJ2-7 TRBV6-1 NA TGTGCCAGCAGTGAAGGCTACGAGCAGTACTTC CASSEGYEQYF
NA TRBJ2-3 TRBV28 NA TGTGCCAGCAGTTTATCGGGGCAGAACACAGATACGCAGTATTTT CASSLSGQNTDTQYF
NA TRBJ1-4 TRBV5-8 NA TGTGCCAGCAGCTTGGTTCTTGATGAAAAACTGTTTTTT CASSLVLDEKLFF
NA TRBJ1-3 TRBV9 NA TGTGCCAGCAGCGCGTACAGGAGAGCCTCTGGAAACACCATATATTTT CASSAYRRASGNTIYF
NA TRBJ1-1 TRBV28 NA TGTGCCAGCAGCTACACTGAAGCTTTCTTT CASSYTEAFF
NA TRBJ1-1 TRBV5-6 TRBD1 TGTGCCAGCAGCCTGGACAGGGTGGCTGAAGCTTTCTTT CASSLDRVAEAFF
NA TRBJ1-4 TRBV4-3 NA TGCGCCAGCAGCCAAACAGGGTTTGTTAATGAAAAACTGTTTTTT CASSQTGFVNEKLFF
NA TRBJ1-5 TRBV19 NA TGTGCCTCTAGGGGGGGGATTTATCAGCCCCAGCATTTT CASRGGIYQPQHF
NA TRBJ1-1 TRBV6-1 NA TGTGCCAGCAGTGCGGTCTCAAACACTGAAGCTTTCTTT CASSAVSNTEAFF
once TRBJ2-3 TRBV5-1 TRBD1 TGCGCCAGCAGCTTCGGACAGGGAAAAGATACGCAGTATTTT CASSFGQGKDTQYF
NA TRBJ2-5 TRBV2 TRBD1 TGTGCCAGCAGTGAAATGCCTCTAGACAGGGGGCAGGAGACCCAGTACTTC CASSEMPLDRGQETQYF
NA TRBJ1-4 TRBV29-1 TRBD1 TGCAGCGTAAGGGGTGGGACAGGTTTGTTTTTT CSVRGGTGLFF
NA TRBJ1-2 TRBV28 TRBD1 TGTGCCAGCGCCCAGGGACAGCAGTTTAACTATGGCTACACCTTC CASAQGQQFNYGYTF